This TCR beta chain originates from a study of beta chain features in type 1 diabetes. Study at large: Comparable age, gender and cell yields were observed in patients relative to healthy donors. Study-level points and caveats: Moderately but significantly shorter TCRB CDR3s were found in Type 1 diabetes patients in all four CD4+ subsets. It was among patients, rather than healthy donors, that naive, central memory and Treg TCRB repertoires appeared more similar. Insertions at VDJ junctions were less frequent in type 1 diabetes patients. These patients also deleted more nucleotides at the same junctions.

This clone has more than one count but fewer than ten. The antigen is not known. Of the isolated RNA, all was reverse transcribed, and so the sequenced material was expressed TCRB transcripts. The protocol was immunoSEQ multiplex PCR, while the TCRdb copy is restricted to in-frame clones and leaves out a portion. This table holds roughly 340,000 clones, approximately 12% found once. CDR3 length: 13 amino acids. Trimming cost V 4 bases and J 4 bases; bases outside gene matches: 3. Germline assignment: CDR1 SQVTM and CDR2 ANQGSEA. The V call is TRBV29-1, the J call TRBJ2-1, with 8 bases that match TRBD2. The TCR was taken from a woman younger than 35 with type 1 diabetes. What was sequenced was naive CD4+ T cells from blood. CDR3 loop: CSVVAGGYNEQFF. CDR3 sequence (DNA): TGCAGCGTTGTGGCGGGGGGTTACAATGAGCAGTTCTTC.